This TCR beta chain was obtained from a study of CD8+ T cells in alopecia areata. The authors extracted RNA and reverse transcribed it into cDNA as the sequencing template. TCRdb's table, derived via immunoSEQ multiplex PCR, lists solely in-frame clones and lacks some. The data hold around 13,000 clones, with about 70% observed a single time. The treatment was: oral pan-JAK inhibitor, 5-10 mg twice daily. In alopecia areata patients, both lesional scalp punch biopsies and peripheral blood were collected. The germline gives CDR1 PRHDT, CDR2 FYEKMQ (reference sequence). V gave up 5 bases and J gave up 8 bases; unmatched junction bases: 10. The CDR3 extends over 16 amino acids.

V and J are TRBV13 and TRBJ2-4; TRBD2 matches 12 bases. This TCR was sampled from a human donor with alopecia areata. Here the sequenced sample was skin, taken at week 4, from a patient treated with tofacitinib. The CDR3 nucleotides are TGTGCCAGCAGCGTACGGACTAGCGGGGCAGGGGACATTCAGTACTTC. Its translation is CASSVRTSGAGDIQYF.